These T cell receptor beta chains were read from a single sample in a study of shared T cell receptors in the human thymus. The repertoire was sequenced with immunoSEQ multiplex PCR; TCRdb's copy has only in-frame clones and lacks some. Of 550,000 to 800,000 clones listed, 75% to 90% were seen once; the top ten hold over 0.008%. This same sample was also part of a study on human thymus T cells.

Material for sequencing was thymocytes. Receptor source: a girl in the first two years of life with a congenital heart defect. Each CDR3 is given with its conserved first and last residue. Each record gives: V gene, D gene, clone size, J gene, CDR3 length, CDR3 DNA, CDR3 protein. A D gene is named only where the DNA matches it firmly. Clone size is stated in some rows and not others, as once, few, many or a class when expanded.

V: TRBV11-1
D: -
size: -
J: TRBJ2-7
length: 14
DNA: TGTGCCAGCAGCGCGCGGACAGAGGACTACGAGCAGTACTTC
CDR3: CASSARTEDYEQYF

V: TRBV11-2
D: TRBD1
size: -
J: TRBJ1-1
length: 15
DNA: TGTGCCAGCAGCCCGTGCAGGGGGCAGGGGACTGAAGCTTTCTTT
CDR3: CASSPCRGQGTEAFF

V: TRBV5-4
D: -
size: -
J: TRBJ1-2
length: 11
DNA: TGTGCCAGCAGCTCCAGAGGGGGCTACACCTTC
CDR3: CASSSRGGYTF

V: TRBV5-4
D: TRBD1
size: -
J: TRBJ2-2
length: 16
DNA: TGTGCCAGCAGCCTTCCGACAGGGTGTAGCACCGGGGAGCTGTTTTTT
CDR3: CASSLPTGCSTGELFF

V: TRBV5-1
D: -
size: -
J: TRBJ2-2
length: 17
DNA: TGCGCCAGCAGCTTTAGGCGCCTTACAGGGAACTACGGGAAGCTGTTTTTT
CDR3: CASSFRRLTGNYGKLFF

V: TRBV19
D: -
size: -
J: TRBJ1-5
length: 15
DNA: TGTGCCAGTAGTTGGAGGAGAGATAGCAATCAGCCCCAGCATTTT
CDR3: CASSWRRDSNQPQHF

V: TRBV2
D: -
size: -
J: TRBJ2-1
length: 15
DNA: TGTGCCAGCAGTGAACTTAGGGGGAGCTACAATGAGCAGTTCTTC
CDR3: CASSELRGSYNEQFF

V: TRBV7-6
D: TRBD1
size: -
J: TRBJ1-6
length: 19
DNA: TGTGCCAGCAGCTTACATGGAGGACAGGGTGAAACTGATAATTCACCCCTCCACTTT
CDR3: CASSLHGGQGETDNSPLHF

V: TRBV6-1
D: -
size: -
J: TRBJ1-2
length: 18
DNA: TGTGCCAGCAGTGAAGAGGTGGGGGCAGAAGGACGGTCTTTTTGCTACACCTTC
CDR3: CASSEEVGAEGRSFCYTF

V: TRBV19
D: -
size: -
J: TRBJ2-2
length: 18
DNA: TGTGCCAGTAGTATCGACCGGGACACCTCCTCGGAGAGTGGGGAGCTGTTTTTT
CDR3: CASSIDRDTSSESGELFF

V: TRBV6-5
D: -
size: -
J: TRBJ2-2
length: 13
DNA: TGTGCCAGCAGTTACACAGACACCGGGGAGCTGTTTTTT
CDR3: CASSYTDTGELFF

V: TRBV9
D: -
size: -
J: TRBJ1-1
length: 13
DNA: TGTGCCAGCAGCGTAGCGCAGGGCCCGAAAGCTTTCTTT
CDR3: CASSVAQGPKAFF

V: TRBV10-3
D: -
size: -
J: TRBJ1-2
length: 17
DNA: TGTGCCATCAGGGCTCAGCGGGGGGCAAGGACTAACTATGGCTACACCTTC
CDR3: CAIRAQRGARTNYGYTF

V: TRBV19
D: TRBD2
size: -
J: TRBJ2-6
length: 17
DNA: TGTGCCAGTAGTCCCGGGGGGGGTTTCTCTGGGGCCAACGTCCTGACTTTC
CDR3: CASSPGGGFSGANVLTF

V: TRBV4-1
D: -
size: -
J: TRBJ1-1
length: 16
DNA: TGCGCCAGCATCCCAAATCACCTCCAGGTGAACACTGAAGCTTTCTTT
CDR3: CASIPNHLQVNTEAFF

V: TRBV28
D: -
size: few
J: TRBJ1-5
length: 11
DNA: TGTGCCAGCAGCCCGTCTCGGCCCCAGCATTTT
CDR3: CASSPSRPQHF

V: TRBV25-1
D: -
size: -
J: TRBJ1-2
length: 13
DNA: TGTGCCAGCAGTGAATTGGGGGCGCGTGGCTACACCTTC
CDR3: CASSELGARGYTF

V: TRBV25-1
D: -
size: -
J: TRBJ1-1
length: 11
DNA: TGTGCCAGCAGAACACAGGGAACCGCTTTCTTT
CDR3: CASRTQGTAFF

V: TRBV19
D: TRBD2
size: -
J: TRBJ2-2
length: 16
DNA: TGTGCCATAGGGGCGGGGGGAGAATCGAACACCGGGGAGCTGTTTTTT
CDR3: CAIGAGGESNTGELFF

V: TRBV5-1
D: TRBD1
size: -
J: TRBJ1-6
length: 17
DNA: TGCGCCAGCAGCAACTACAGGGGCGACCCCTTAAATTCACCCCTCCACTTT
CDR3: CASSNYRGDPLNSPLHF

V: TRBV2
D: -
size: -
J: TRBJ2-7
length: 13
DNA: TGTGCCAGCAGTCGGGGGGCCGCCTACGAGCAGTACTTC
CDR3: CASSRGAAYEQYF

V: TRBV6-5
D: TRBD1
size: -
J: TRBJ2-5
length: 14
DNA: TGTGCCAGCAGTTTCAGGGGGTTCGGAGAGACCCAGTACTTC
CDR3: CASSFRGFGETQYF

V: TRBV27
D: -
size: -
J: TRBJ2-7
length: 15
DNA: TGTGCCAGCAGGCCCGGGACTCCTACTCGGGACGAGCAGTACTTC
CDR3: CASRPGTPTRDEQYF

V: TRBV28
D: -
size: once
J: TRBJ1-2
length: 13
DNA: TGTGCCAGCAGTACAACAGAAGTTGGCGGCTACACCTTC
CDR3: CASSTTEVGGYTF

V: TRBV19
D: -
size: -
J: TRBJ2-7
length: 14
DNA: TGTGCCAGTAGTATTGGTGGTAGATACTACGAGCAGTACTTC
CDR3: CASSIGGRYYEQYF

V: TRBV4-1
D: -
size: -
J: TRBJ1-6
length: 17
DNA: TGCGCCAGCAGCCGCCAATGGGCTGAGTATTATAATTCACCCCTCCACTTT
CDR3: CASSRQWAEYYNSPLHF

V: TRBV2
D: -
size: -
J: TRBJ1-2
length: 16
DNA: TGTGCCTGCTACCAACCCGCAGGGGCGCCTAATCGCGGCTACACCTTC
CDR3: CACYQPAGAPNRGYTF

V: TRBV28
D: TRBD1
size: -
J: TRBJ1-1
length: 15
DNA: TGTGCCAGCAGTTATACAGGGGCCCAGAACACTGAAGCTTTCTTT
CDR3: CASSYTGAQNTEAFF

V: TRBV15
D: -
size: -
J: TRBJ1-5
length: 14
DNA: TGTGCCACCGACAGCGTTCCCGGGGGGCAGCCCCAGCATTTT
CDR3: CATDSVPGGQPQHF

V: TRBV5-4
D: TRBD1
size: -
J: TRBJ1-2
length: 15
DNA: TGTGCCAGCAGAGATCAGGACAGGCCGATCTATGGCTACACCTTC
CDR3: CASRDQDRPIYGYTF

V: TRBV20-1
D: -
size: -
J: TRBJ1-2
length: 10
DNA: TGCAGTGCCTCCTCTGATGGCTACACCTTC
CDR3: CSASSDGYTF

V: TRBV5-1
D: TRBD2
size: once
J: TRBJ2-7
length: 18
DNA: TGCGCCAGCAGCTCGCACGATCCAGGGACTAGCGGATCCTACGAGCAGTACTTC
CDR3: CASSSHDPGTSGSYEQYF

V: TRBV6-5
D: TRBD1
size: -
J: TRBJ1-1
length: 14
DNA: TGTGCCAGCAGGGAGACAGGGGTGAACACTGAAGCTTTCTTT
CDR3: CASRETGVNTEAFF

V: TRBV7-6
D: -
size: -
J: TRBJ1-4
length: 16
DNA: TGTGCCAGCAAAAGGGACACCTATGCAACTAATGAAAAACTGTTTTTT
CDR3: CASKRDTYATNEKLFF

V: TRBV2
D: -
size: -
J: TRBJ1-1
length: 13
DNA: TGTGCCAGCATTACAGACACAAACACTGAAGCTTTCTTT
CDR3: CASITDTNTEAFF

V: TRBV5-6
D: -
size: few
J: TRBJ1-1
length: 15
DNA: TGTGCCAGCAGCTGTCCAGGGAGGGAGGACACTGAAGCTTTCTTT
CDR3: CASSCPGREDTEAFF

V: TRBV5-5
D: -
size: -
J: TRBJ1-1
length: 14
DNA: TGTGCCAGCAGTCTCGAGCGGGGGGACACTGAAGCTTTCTTT
CDR3: CASSLERGDTEAFF

V: TRBV30
D: TRBD1
size: -
J: TRBJ2-5
length: 19
DNA: TGTGCCTGGAGTGTAGGTGCGAGAACGCGACAGGGGGCCCGAGAGACCCAGTACTTC
CDR3: CAWSVGARTRQGARETQYF